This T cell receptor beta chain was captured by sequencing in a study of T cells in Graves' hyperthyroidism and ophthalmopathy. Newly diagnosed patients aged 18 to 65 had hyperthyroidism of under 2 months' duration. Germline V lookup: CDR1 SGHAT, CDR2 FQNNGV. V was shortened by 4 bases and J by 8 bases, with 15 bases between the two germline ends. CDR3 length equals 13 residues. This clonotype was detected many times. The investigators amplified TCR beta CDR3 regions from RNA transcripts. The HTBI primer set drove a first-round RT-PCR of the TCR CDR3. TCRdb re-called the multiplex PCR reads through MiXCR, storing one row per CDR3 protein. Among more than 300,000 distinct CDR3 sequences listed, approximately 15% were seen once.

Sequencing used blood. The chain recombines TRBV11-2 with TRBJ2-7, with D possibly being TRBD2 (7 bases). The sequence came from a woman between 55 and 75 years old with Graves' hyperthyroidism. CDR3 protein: CASSSSGGSQQYF. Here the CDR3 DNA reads TGTGCCAGCAGCTCCTCGGGGGGCAGCCAGCAGTACTTC.